The 20 T cell receptor beta chains presented below share a single source sample, sequenced in a study of blood T cell repertoires in COVID-19. TCRdb keeps only in-frame clones here, not all; method: immunoSEQ multiplex PCR. The sample lists 250,000 or so clones; approximately 91% were seen once. The sample taken for sequencing was peripheral blood. Every receptor here comes from a middle-aged woman who had recovered from COVID-19.

As for this clone: Other DNA sequences in the same sample also yield this CDR3. The J gene is TRBJ2-1, the V gene TRBV7-9; TRBD2 aligns across 10 bases. CDR1 and CDR2 (germline): SEHNR, FQNEAQ (reference sequence). There are 15 residues in the CDR3. V lost 1 base and J lost 8; bases outside the gene matches: 5. CDR3 sequence: CASSLVALAGDEQFF. Here the CDR3 DNA reads TGTGCCAGCAGCTTAGTGGCCCTAGCGGGAGATGAGCAGTTCTTC.

The V call is TRBV5-1, the J call TRBJ2-2; 7 bases fit TRBD1. Trimming at V came to 4 bases and at J to 0 bases, leaving 3 bases not matched to a gene. Per germline, CDR1 SGHRS and CDR2 YFSETQ. The CDR3 has 15 amino acids. The CDR3 DNA follows: TGCGCCAGCAGCCCCGGGACAGCGAACACCGGGGAGCTGTTTTTT. Protein: CASSPGTANTGELFF. The whole variable domain, remainder taken from reference TRBV5-1 and TRBJ2-2, is KAGVTQTPRYLIKTRGQQVTLSCSPISGHRSVSWYQQTPGQGLQFLFEYFSETQRNKGNFPGRFSGRQFSNSRSEMNVSTLELGDSALYLCASSPGTANTGELFFGEGSRLTVL.

This clone was found once. This sequence joins TRBV5-1 and TRBJ1-4; the match to TRBD1 covers 7 bases. Germline CDR1 SGHRS, CDR2 YFSETQ. V was pared by 4 bases and J by 8 bases, with 11 bases of the junction left unmatched. This CDR3 is 15 amino acids long. CDR3 protein: CASSPGQVEREKLFF. In DNA, the CDR3 is TGCGCCAGCAGCCCCGGACAGGTCGAAAGGGAAAAACTGTTTTTT. Full variable domain (missing parts from reference TRBV5-1 and TRBJ1-4): KAGVTQTPRYLIKTRGQQVTLSCSPISGHRSVSWYQQTPGQGLQFLFEYFSETQRNKGNFPGRFSGRQFSNSRSEMNVSTLELGDSALYLCASSPGQVEREKLFFGSGTQLSVL.

This chain uses TRBV5-8 with TRBJ1-2; 7 nucleotides agree with TRBD1. The germline V gene encodes CDR1 SGHTS and CDR2 YDEGEE. Losses at the gene ends were 1 base for V and 4 bases for J; bases not matched to a gene: 7. This CDR3 has 15 residues. The CDR3 sequence is CASSLPDRALYGYTF. In DNA, the CDR3 is TGTGCCAGCAGCTTGCCCGACAGGGCCCTCTATGGCTACACCTTC.

J is TRBJ2-7 and V is TRBV5-1; 7 nucleotides align to TRBD1. The trim removed 5 bases at V and 2 bases at J, leaving 4 bases unmatched. This CDR3 contains 13 residues. The germline gives CDR1 SGHRS, CDR2 YFSETQ. The CDR3 DNA sequence: TGCGCCAGCAGGGGGGACAGCCCCTACGAGCAGTACTTC. It is translated as CASRGDSPYEQYF.

The chain uses TRBV5-1 and TRBJ2-2; 10 nucleotides line up with TRBD1. Looked up from germline, CDR1 is SGHRS and CDR2 is YFSETQ. V lost 4 bases to trimming and J lost 5 bases; unmatched junction nucleotides: 11. This CDR3 is built from 17 residues. CDR3 sequence reads: CASSRNPGTGVTGELFF. CDR3 DNA: TGCGCCAGCAGCCGGAATCCCGGGACAGGGGTTACCGGGGAGCTGTTTTTT. The whole variable domain, remainder taken from reference TRBV5-1 and TRBJ2-2, is KAGVTQTPRYLIKTRGQQVTLSCSPISGHRSVSWYQQTPGQGLQFLFEYFSETQRNKGNFPGRFSGRQFSNSRSEMNVSTLELGDSALYLCASSRNPGTGVTGELFFGEGSRLTVL.

The V and J genes are TRBV20-1 and TRBJ1-5; 9 bases are shared with TRBD1. Unmatched junction bases numbered 13, after V lost 3 bases and J lost 10 bases. The CDR3 length is 15 residues. Germline V lookup: CDR1 DFQATT, CDR2 SNEGSKA (reference sequence). The CDR3 region has the DNA TGCAGTGCTAGTGGGGGGACAGGGAGTATCGGACCCCAGCATTTT. It is translated as CSASGGTGSIGPQHF.

The chain employs TRBV2 and TRBJ2-7; 8 bases fit TRBD2. Trimming took 4 bases from V and 3 from J; bases not matched to a gene: 8. The V gene's germline CDR1 is SNHLY and CDR2 FYNNEI. The CDR3 sequence is 15 residues long. The CDR3 region is CASSALSGRGYEQYF. CDR3 DNA sequence: TGTGCCAGCAGTGCTCTGAGCGGGAGAGGCTACGAGCAGTACTTC.

The gene calls are TRBV24-1 and TRBJ2-1; the match to TRBD1 covers 8 bases. This CDR3 region has 16 residues. V lost 4 bases, J lost 2 bases, and 6 bases stayed unmatched. Germline assignment: CDR1 KGHDR and CDR2 SFDVKD. The CDR3 region has the DNA TGTGCCACCAGTGACGAACGACAGGGGACCTACAATGAGCAGTTCTTC. It specifies CATSDERQGTYNEQFF.

The DNA for the CDR3 is TGTGCCAGCAGTGGGAGACTAGCGGGAGTTGCCGAGCAGTACTTC. Its translation is CASSGRLAGVAEQYF. J is TRBJ2-7 and V is TRBV25-1; TRBD2 agrees at 12 bases. With V trimmed by 4 bases and J by 6 bases, 7 bases remained unmatched. CDR1 is MGHDK, CDR2 SYGVNS, per germline. The CDR3 contains 15 residues.

In this sample, this clone turned up once. The chain links TRBV7-6 to TRBJ2-3; 9 bases align to TRBD2. The V and J ends lost 1 base and 5 bases, in that order; junction bases with no gene match: 13. The CDR3 consists of 18 residues. The germline CDR1 and CDR2 sequences are SGHVS and FNYEAQ. CDR3 in amino acids: CASSLVGGSGRFRDTQYF. The CDR3 DNA reads TGTGCCAGCAGCTTAGTTGGGGGAAGCGGGAGGTTTAGAGATACGCAGTATTTT. The variable domain in full, completed from reference TRBV7-6 and TRBJ2-3, reads GAGVSQSPRYKVTKRGQDVALRCDPISGHVSLYWYRQALGQGPEFLTYFNYEAQQDKSGLPNDRFSAERPEGSISTLTIQRTEQRDSAMYRCASSLVGGSGRFRDTQYFGPGTRLTVL.

This chain uses TRBV30 with TRBJ1-5; 9 bases line up with TRBD1. Per the germline V gene, CDR1 is GTSNPN and CDR2 is SVGIG (reference sequence). The CDR3 consists of 13 residues. V shed 2 bases and J 9 bases; nucleotides not matched to a gene: 5. This CDR3 reads CAWSYRGQGPQHF. Written as DNA, the CDR3 is TGTGCCTGGAGTTACAGGGGGCAGGGGCCCCAGCATTTT.

The J gene is TRBJ2-3, the V gene TRBV2, with D uncertain. This CDR3 comprises 14 residues. V lost 6 bases, J lost 1 base, and 11 bases lay in between. CDR1 SNHLY and CDR2 FYNNEI come from the germline V gene. CDR3 protein: CASRDGSRTDTQYF. The CDR3 DNA is TGTGCCAGCAGAGATGGCTCGCGCACAGATACGCAGTATTTT.

The chain uses TRBV28 and TRBJ2-4; tentative D call: TRBD2 (5 bases). This CDR3 contains 15 residues. Deletions cut 4 bases from V and 6 bases from J, with 16 bases between. Germline V gene lookup returns CDR1 MDHEN and CDR2 SYDVKM. The CDR3 protein is CASSYSSTFGNIQYF. The CDR3 bases are TGTGCCAGCAGTTACTCTAGCACCTTTGGAAACATTCAGTACTTC.

The V call is TRBV2, the J call TRBJ1-2; D remains unclear. Germline assignment: CDR1 SNHLY and CDR2 FYNNEI. The V gene lost 11 bases and the J gene lost 8 bases, with 27 bases spanning the gap. CDR3 length: 15 amino acids. CDR3 nucleotides: TGTGCCGGCCGCGGGGTTTTGAATCGGGGTACGGGCTACACCTTC. Encoded protein: CAGRGVLNRGTGYTF. The variable domain in full, with the rest retrieved from reference TRBV2 and TRBJ1-2, is EPEVTQTPSHQVTQMGQEVILRCVPISNHLYFYWYRQILGQKVEFLVSFYNNEISEKSEIFDDQFSVERPDGSNFTLKIRSTKLEDSAMYFCAGRGVLNRGTGYTFGSGTRLTVV.

The V gene is TRBV7-9, the J gene TRBJ2-4; 7 positions agree with TRBD1. CDR3 length: 17 residues. Germline CDR1 reads SEHNR; CDR2 reads FQNEAQ (reference sequence). After removal of 2 bases from V and 6 bases from J, the junction contained 13 bases not matched to a gene. CDR3 sequence reads: CASSLSPIGGVLNIQYF. The CDR3 nucleotides read TGTGCCAGCAGCTTATCCCCGATAGGGGGCGTGCTAAACATTCAGTACTTC.

J is TRBJ2-1 and V is TRBV6-6; no clear D. With 6 bases removed from V and 7 bases from J, the gap between germline ends came to 10 bases. Germline V gene sequence: CDR1 MNHNY, CDR2 SVGAGI (reference sequence). The CDR3 length is 12 residues. This chain's CDR3 is CASSSVANEQFF. CDR3 bases: TGTGCCAGCAGCTCGGTCGCGAATGAGCAGTTCTTC.

In the case of this clone: Other DNA sequences of this sample code for an identical CDR3. The chain links TRBV10-3 to TRBJ2-2; 7 bases align to TRBD2. This CDR3 has 16 residues. The V gene end was trimmed by 0 bases and the J gene end by 2 bases; junction bases not matched to a gene: 3. Germline V gene lookup returns CDR1 ENHRY and CDR2 SYGVKD. CDR3 sequence: CAISESPSGNTGELFF. CDR3 sequence (DNA): TGTGCCATCAGTGAGTCTCCTAGCGGAAACACCGGGGAGCTGTTTTTT.

This rearrangement joins TRBV2 to TRBJ2-3; the D gene is possibly TRBD2 (6 bases). This CDR3 has 13 amino acids. The V gene lost 10 bases and the J gene lost 2 bases, with 13 bases spanning the gap. From germline, CDR1 is SNHLY and CDR2 FYNNEI. In DNA form, the CDR3 reads TGTGCCACCGCTCGGGACTTCACAGATACGCAGTATTTT. Its translation is CATARDFTDTQYF. The full variable domain, with the rest looked up from reference TRBV2 and TRBJ2-3, is EPEVTQTPSHQVTQMGQEVILRCVPISNHLYFYWYRQILGQKVEFLVSFYNNEISEKSEIFDDQFSVERPDGSNFTLKIRSTKLEDSAMYFCATARDFTDTQYFGPGTRLTVL.

A single count supports this clone. This chain links TRBV2 with TRBJ1-4; a weak D match, TRBD1 (6 bases). Germline CDR1 and CDR2: SNHLY and FYNNEI. The CDR3 runs to 15 residues. Trimming stripped 6 bases from V and 8 bases from J, with 19 bases between. The CDR3 DNA reads TGTGCCAGCAGCGGTCTACAGGGCGCGTTAGAAAAACTGTTTTTT. Its protein is CASSGLQGALEKLFF.